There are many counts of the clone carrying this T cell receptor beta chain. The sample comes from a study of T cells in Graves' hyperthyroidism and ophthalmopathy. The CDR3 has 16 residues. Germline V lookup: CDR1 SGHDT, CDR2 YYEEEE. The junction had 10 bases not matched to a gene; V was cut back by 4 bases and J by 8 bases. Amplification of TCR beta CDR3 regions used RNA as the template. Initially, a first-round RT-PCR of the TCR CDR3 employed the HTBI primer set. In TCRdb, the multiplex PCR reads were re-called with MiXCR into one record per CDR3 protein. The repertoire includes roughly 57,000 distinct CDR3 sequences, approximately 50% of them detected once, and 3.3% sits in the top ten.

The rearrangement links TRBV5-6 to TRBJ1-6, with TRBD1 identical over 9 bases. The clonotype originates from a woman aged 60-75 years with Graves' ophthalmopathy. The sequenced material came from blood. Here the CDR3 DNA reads TGTGCCAGCAGCCCCGGGACAGGGTCGTTATATTCACCCCTCCACTTT. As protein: CASSPGTGSLYSPLHF.